The following is a T cell receptor beta chain sequence with its context. This record belongs to a study of cytomegalovirus exposure and HLA in healthy donors. CDR3 length: 17 residues. Germline CDR1 is MRHNA and CDR2 is SNTAGT. Trimming left V 0 bases short and J 0 bases short, with 15 bases between. 13 Jbeta primers and 60 Vbeta primers were used for the PCR. Sequencing was performed with immunoSEQ multiplex PCR; in TCRdb, only in-frame clones are kept and a portion is missing. The data hold approximately 150,000 clones, with around 68% observed a single time. This clonotype was obtained from a man aged 50-59 years in good health and CMV-seronegative. Sequenced: PBMCs. The genes are TRBV6-4 and TRBJ2-7; tentative D call: TRBD1 (6 bases). The CDR3, as DNA: TGTGCCAGCAGTGACTCTTTAGGAGTCAGGGGCTCCTACGAGCAGTACTTC. Translation gives CASSDSLGVRGSYEQYF.